The table lists the clone carrying this T cell receptor beta chain with a few counts. Its antigen is unknown. These data belong to a study of T cell repertoires in cytomegalovirus infection. About the research overall: Public TCR beta signature analysis indicated the presence of both CMV infection and matching HLA type.

Findings and limits, study-wide: HLA-C-restricted, CMV-specific TCR beta clonotypes were dominant ex vivo.

The germline V gene encodes CDR1 DFQATT and CDR2 SNEGSKA (reference sequence). This CDR3 spans 13 amino acids. The ends were cut back, 6 bases at V and 5 bases at J, with 14 bases in the middle. Via MiXCR, TCRdb re-called the reads, giving one row per CDR3 protein. The sample holds about 52,000 distinct CDR3 sequences, about 18% seen once. Sequenced material: CD8+ T cells from cultured PBMCs, taken from culture after CMV antigen stimulation. This sequence was found in a human donor in good health (CMV status not recorded). Some clones in this sample may be carry-over from other donors' samples. The J gene is TRBJ2-1, the V gene TRBV20-1, with D tentatively TRBD1 or TRBD2 (5 bases each). CDR3 loop: CSAWDGVNNEQFF. The CDR3 DNA is TGCAGTGCCTGGGACGGTGTTAACAATGAGCAGTTCTTC.